Following are 24 T cell receptor beta chains from one sample sequenced in a study of shared clonotypes between healthy human individuals. Libraries were prepared by immunoSEQ multiplex PCR; TCRdb keeps only in-frame clonotypes and omits some of them. The data contain about 960,000 clones, roughly 72% of them singletons. Material for sequencing was memory CD4+ T cells sorted from blood. Subset here: CD45RA-negative fraction. These receptor sequences come from a man aged 18 to 35 in good health.

V usage is TRBV7-2 and J usage is TRBJ2-7, with 8 nucleotides matching TRBD1. Germline CDR1 reads SGHTA; CDR2 reads FQGNSA. The V segment lost 4 bases and the J segment 1 base; nucleotides outside the gene matches: 6. This CDR3 has 15 amino acids. The CDR3 loop is CASSSTGDLSYEQYF. The CDR3 DNA sequence: TGTGCCAGCAGCTCGACAGGGGATTTGTCCTACGAGCAGTACTTC.

This clone appeared a single time. The gene calls are TRBV19 and TRBJ1-1; D not certain. The CDR3 totals 13 residues. Per germline, CDR1 LNHDA and CDR2 SQIVND (reference sequence). Trimming shortened V by 4 bases and J by 5 bases, and 11 bases separated the two germline ends. The CDR3 region is CASSTDYGTEAFF. The CDR3 DNA reads as TGTGCCAGTAGTACGGACTATGGGACTGAAGCTTTCTTT. Looking up the rest from reference TRBV19 and TRBJ1-1 gives the full variable domain: DGGITQSPKYLFRKEGQNVTLSCEQNLNHDAMYWYRQDPGQGLRLIYYSQIVNDFQKGDIAEGYSVSREKKESFPLTVTSAQKNPTAFYLCASSTDYGTEAFFGQGTRLTVV.

The CDR3 bases are TGTGCCAGCAGGACAGCGGGGCAGGGTAGTGAAAAACTGTTTTTT. It specifies CASRTAGQGSEKLFF. This sequence joins TRBV6-5 and TRBJ1-4; the D gene is possibly TRBD1 (5 bases). This CDR3 is built from 15 residues. Between the trimmed V and J ends, which lost 6 bases and 7 bases, there was a span of 18 bases. CDR1 is MNHEY and CDR2 is SVGAGI in the germline V gene.

There are a few counts of this clone. Additional DNA sequences in this sample encode the identical CDR3. The rearrangement uses TRBV18 and TRBJ1-3, with D possibly matching TRBD1 (5 bases). The length of the CDR3 is 15 residues. V lost 3 bases and J 2 bases, leaving 11 bases between the germline ends. CDR1 and CDR2 from the germline V gene are KGHSH and LQKENI. CDR3 in DNA: TGTGCCAGCTCACCCCCCGGGGGGACTGGAAACACCATATATTTT. Its translation: CASSPPGGTGNTIYF.

This chain links TRBV21-1 with TRBJ1-4; the table's D call, TRBD1, has no DNA check behind it. TRBV21-1 represents a pseudogene. This CDR3 is built from 15 residues. The CDR3 DNA is TGTGCCAGCAGCCCCAGTACAGGGGCGCGGGAAAAACTGTTTTTT. Protein: CASSPSTGAREKLFF.

In the case of this clone: At one end, the junction sequence differs from germline, possibly due to a read error. V usage is TRBV2 and J usage is TRBJ1-1, with no clear D. Per the germline V gene, CDR1 is SNHLY and CDR2 is FYNNEI. The CDR3 has 15 amino acids. CDR3 bases: TGTGCCAGCAGGGAAGGTCCCGAACAGACCACTGAAGCTTTCTTT. Translation gives CASREGPEQTTEAFF.

This chain connects TRBV2 to TRBJ2-3; the D gene is possibly TRBD1 (6 bases). V lost 5 bases and J 6 bases, leaving 15 bases between the germline ends. CDR3 size: 14 residues. Germline-derived CDR1 and CDR2 are SNHLY and FYNNEI. This CDR3 reads CASSPGRGWDTQYF. CDR3 DNA sequence: TGTGCCAGCAGTCCTGGAAGGGGGTGGGATACGCAGTATTTT.

The gene calls are TRBV4-2 and TRBJ2-3, with 11 bases fitting TRBD2. V trimming: 5 bases; J trimming: 5 bases; junction bases outside the gene matches: 12. Germline loops: CDR1 LGHNA, CDR2 YNFKEQ. The CDR3 runs to 17 residues. Written as DNA, the CDR3 is TGTGCCAGCAGCTTGAGCGTCGGACTAGCGGGCAAAGATACGCAGTATTTT. Its translation: CASSLSVGLAGKDTQYF.

This chain joins TRBV4-2 and TRBJ2-3; 10 bases agree with TRBD2. Losses at the gene ends were 1 base for V and 8 bases for J; bases not matched to a gene: 9. CDR1 is LGHNA and CDR2 is YNFKEQ in the germline V gene. CDR3 length: 16 amino acids. The CDR3 bases are TGTGCCAGCAGCCAAGGCGCAGCGGGGGGGAGTGGTACGCAGTATTTT. Its protein is CASSQGAAGGSGTQYF.

The gene calls are TRBV19 and TRBJ1-2; TRBD1 matches 10 bases. CDR3 length: 14 amino acids. The J segment lost 3 bases and the V segment lost 6 bases, leaving 4 bases of the junction unmatched. CDR1 LNHDA and CDR2 SQIVND come from the germline V gene (reference sequence). CDR3 sequence reads: CASRETGGDYGYTF. CDR3 in DNA: TGTGCCAGTAGAGAGACAGGGGGCGACTATGGCTACACCTTC. Drawing the rest from reference TRBV19 and TRBJ1-2, the complete variable domain is DGGITQSPKYLFRKEGQNVTLSCEQNLNHDAMYWYRQDPGQGLRLIYYSQIVNDFQKGDIAEGYSVSREKKESFPLTVTSAQKNPTAFYLCASRETGGDYGYTFGSGTRLTVV.

The chain uses TRBV30 and TRBJ2-1; 7 bases fit TRBD1. The CDR3 extends over 13 amino acids. Trimming at V came to 7 bases and at J to 1 base, leaving 4 bases not matched to a gene. CDR1 and CDR2 (germline): GTSNPN, SVGIG (reference sequence). The CDR3 region has the DNA TGTGCCTCTGGACAGGCGTCCTACAATGAGCAGTTCTTC. Encoded protein: CASGQASYNEQFF.

The chain employs TRBV5-1 and TRBJ1-4; TRBD1 matches 7 bases. Trimming took 5 bases from V and 6 from J; bases not matched to a gene: 4. Germline lookup yields CDR1 SGHRS and CDR2 YFSETQ. This CDR3 region has 13 residues. CDR3 nucleotide sequence: TGCGCCAGCAGGGAAGGGGGCTATGAAAAACTGTTTTTT. As protein: CASREGGYEKLFF.

This chain links TRBV28 with TRBJ2-5; 8 nucleotides agree with TRBD1. The CDR3 is 17 amino acids. Trimming cost V 3 bases and J 5 bases; bases outside gene matches: 14. Looked up from germline, CDR1 is MDHEN and CDR2 is SYDVKM. The CDR3 DNA follows: TGTGCCAGCAGTTTTCGTTCCTGGACAGGGCAAACGGAGACCCAGTACTTC. Encoded protein: CASSFRSWTGQTETQYF.

The gene calls are TRBV6-1 and TRBJ2-7; TRBD2 agrees at 12 bases. J was trimmed by 2 bases and V by 4 bases; bases with no gene match: 9. This CDR3 spans 17 amino acids. Germline V lookup: CDR1 MNHNS, CDR2 SASEGT. The CDR3 sequence is CASSARRLAGGTYEQYF. CDR3 coding DNA: TGTGCCAGCAGTGCCCGTAGGCTAGCGGGAGGGACCTACGAGCAGTACTTC.

This clone was seen ten or more times. The chain employs TRBV11-2 and TRBJ1-5; a weak D match, TRBD1 (5 bases). Germline CDR1 and CDR2: SGHAT and FQNNGV. Trimming left V 5 bases short and J 3 bases short, with 8 bases between. The CDR3 extends over 13 amino acids. CDR3 nucleotides: TGTGCCAGCAGCCAGGGTCACAATCAGCCCCAGCATTTT. Translation gives CASSQGHNQPQHF.

This clone was recorded a few times. The CDR3 DNA reads as TGCGCCAGCAGCTTGGGGGGGATTTTGCAGCCCCAGCATTTT. This encodes CASSLGGILQPQHF. The V and J genes are TRBV5-1 and TRBJ1-5; possible D gene TRBD1, 5 bases. Trimming took off 0 bases at V and 7 bases at J, with 11 bases between the two ends. Germline CDR1 and CDR2: SGHRS and YFSETQ. This CDR3 spans 14 amino acids.

This clone was recorded only once. The rearrangement links TRBV19 to TRBJ2-2; a weak D match, TRBD1 (6 bases). Per germline, CDR1 LNHDA and CDR2 SQIVND (reference sequence). V was cut by 4 bases and J by 5 bases, with 14 bases left in between. CDR3 length: 15 residues. The CDR3 is CASSRNRATTGELFF. DNA of the CDR3: TGTGCCAGTAGTAGAAACAGGGCGACGACCGGGGAGCTGTTTTTT. The variable domain in full, completed from reference TRBV19 and TRBJ2-2, reads DGGITQSPKYLFRKEGQNVTLSCEQNLNHDAMYWYRQDPGQGLRLIYYSQIVNDFQKGDIAEGYSVSREKKESFPLTVTSAQKNPTAFYLCASSRNRATTGELFFGEGSRLTVL.

This clone was counted between two and nine times. V usage is TRBV2 and J usage is TRBJ2-7; 10 bases line up with TRBD1. The CDR3 has 14 residues. J gave up 1 base and V 8 bases, and 5 bases lay outside the gene matches. Germline assignment: CDR1 SNHLY and CDR2 FYNNEI. In nucleotides, the CDR3 is TGTGCCAGCGAAGGGACAGGGGCGTCCTACGAGCAGTACTTC. It specifies CASEGTGASYEQYF.

The V and J genes are TRBV5-6 and TRBJ2-1; the match to TRBD1 covers 9 bases. The CDR3 contains 15 residues. CDR1 SGHDT and CDR2 YYEEEE come from the germline V gene. V dropped 3 bases and J dropped 3; count of bases not matched to a gene: 4. In DNA form, the CDR3 reads TGTGCCAGCAGCTGGGGACAGGGTAACTACAATGAGCAGTTCTTC. Translated, it gives CASSWGQGNYNEQFF.

CDR3 sequence: CASSLGGRNGSPLHF. The DNA of the CDR3 is TGTGCCAGCAGCTTGGGGGGTCGGAATGGTTCACCCCTCCACTTT. This chain links TRBV5-5 with TRBJ1-6, with unresolved D. V dropped 0 bases and J dropped 9 bases, with 13 bases sitting between them. There are 15 residues in the CDR3. Germline CDR1 and CDR2: SGHKS and YYEKEE (reference sequence).

The chain uses TRBV9 and TRBJ1-3; 8 bases match TRBD1. CDR3 length: 15 residues. V gave up 4 bases and J gave up 5 bases; unmatched junction bases: 8. Germline V CDR1 and CDR2: SGDLS, YYNGEE. The CDR3 sequence is CASSLSGQERNTIYF. Written as DNA, the CDR3 is TGTGCCAGCAGCCTTTCGGGACAGGAGAGAAACACCATATATTTT.

There are a few counts of this clone. The chain carries TRBV2 and TRBJ1-3; D uncertain. Trimming stripped 5 bases from V and 5 bases from J, with 7 bases between. The CDR3 has 12 residues. Germline V CDR1 and CDR2: SNHLY, FYNNEI. The DNA of the CDR3 is TGTGCCAGCAGTCGGGAGCGAAACACCATATATTTT. Protein product: CASSRERNTIYF.

A word on this clone: The limits of the CDR3 on the DNA are not certain, so only TCRdb's listed CDR3 is given. This chain connects TRBV21-1 to TRBJ2-2; the DNA was not compared with TRBD2, the D call given in the table. TRBV21-1 corresponds to a pseudogene. Ends included, the CDR3 has 16 residues. CDR3 protein: CASSKVASGNTGELFF.

The chain couples TRBV5-1 to TRBJ1-1; possibly TRBD1 for D (6 bases). The CDR3 loop spans 15 amino acids. V was shortened by 1 base and J by 1 base, with 11 bases between the two germline ends. Germline assignment: CDR1 SGHRS and CDR2 YFSETQ. The DNA for the CDR3 is TGCGCCAGCAGCTTGAATGGGGGGCAGAACACTGAAGCTTTCTTT. It specifies CASSLNGGQNTEAFF.